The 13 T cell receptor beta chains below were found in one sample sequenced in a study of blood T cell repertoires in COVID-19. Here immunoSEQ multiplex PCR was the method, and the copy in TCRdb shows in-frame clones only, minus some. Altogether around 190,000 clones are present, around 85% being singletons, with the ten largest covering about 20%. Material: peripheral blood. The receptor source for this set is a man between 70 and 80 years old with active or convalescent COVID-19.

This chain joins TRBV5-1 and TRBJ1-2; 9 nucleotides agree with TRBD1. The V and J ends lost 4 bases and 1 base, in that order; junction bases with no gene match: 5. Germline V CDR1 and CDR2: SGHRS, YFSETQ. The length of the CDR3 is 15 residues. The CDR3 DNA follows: TGCGCCAGCAGCCTCACAGGGGGCGTTAACTATGGCTACACCTTC. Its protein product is CASSLTGGVNYGYTF.

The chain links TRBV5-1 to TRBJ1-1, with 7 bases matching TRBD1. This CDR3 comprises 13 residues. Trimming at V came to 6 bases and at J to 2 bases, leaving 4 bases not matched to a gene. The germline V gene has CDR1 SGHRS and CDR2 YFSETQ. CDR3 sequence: CASTWDSNTEAFF. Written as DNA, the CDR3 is TGCGCCAGCACATGGGACAGCAACACTGAAGCTTTCTTT.

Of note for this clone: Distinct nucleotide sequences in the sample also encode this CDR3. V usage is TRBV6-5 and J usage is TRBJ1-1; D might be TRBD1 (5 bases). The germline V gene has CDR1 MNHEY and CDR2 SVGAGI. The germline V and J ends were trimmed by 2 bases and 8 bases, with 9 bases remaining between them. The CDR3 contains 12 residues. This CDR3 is CASSYRGSEAFF. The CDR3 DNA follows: TGTGCCAGCAGTTACAGGGGTTCGGAAGCTTTCTTT.

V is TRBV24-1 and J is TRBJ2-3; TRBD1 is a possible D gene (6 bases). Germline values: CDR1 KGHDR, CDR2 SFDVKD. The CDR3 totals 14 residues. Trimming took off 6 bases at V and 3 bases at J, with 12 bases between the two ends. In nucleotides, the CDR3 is TGTGCCACCAGTTTCGGGCAGGGGACAGATACGCAGTATTTT. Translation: CATSFGQGTDTQYF.

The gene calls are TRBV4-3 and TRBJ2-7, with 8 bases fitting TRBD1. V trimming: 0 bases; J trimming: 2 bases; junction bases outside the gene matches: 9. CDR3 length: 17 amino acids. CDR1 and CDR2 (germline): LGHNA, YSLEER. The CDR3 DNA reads TGCGCCAGCAGCCAAGAATCCCCGGACAGGGCCCCCTACGAGCAGTACTTC. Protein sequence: CASSQESPDRAPYEQYF.

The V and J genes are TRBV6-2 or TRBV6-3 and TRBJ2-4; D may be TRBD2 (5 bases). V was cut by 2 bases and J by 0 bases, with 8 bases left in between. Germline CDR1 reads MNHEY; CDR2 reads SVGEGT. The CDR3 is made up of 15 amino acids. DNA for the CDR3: TGTGCCAGCAGTTACCCCGGGATAGCCAAAAACATTCAGTACTTC. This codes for CASSYPGIAKNIQYF.

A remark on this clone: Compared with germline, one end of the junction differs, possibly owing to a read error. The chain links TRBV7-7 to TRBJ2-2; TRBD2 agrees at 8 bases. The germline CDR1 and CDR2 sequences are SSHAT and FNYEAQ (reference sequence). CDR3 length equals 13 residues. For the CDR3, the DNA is TGTGCTAGCAGCTTGGCGGGAGGCGGGGAGCTGTTTTTT. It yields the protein CASSLAGGGELFF.

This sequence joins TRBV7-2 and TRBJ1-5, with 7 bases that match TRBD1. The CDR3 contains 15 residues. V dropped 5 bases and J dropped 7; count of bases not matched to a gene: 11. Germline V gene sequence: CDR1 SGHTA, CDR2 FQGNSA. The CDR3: CASSKNQGGEQPQHF. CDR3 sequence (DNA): TGTGCCAGCAGCAAAAATCAGGGGGGAGAACAGCCCCAGCATTTT. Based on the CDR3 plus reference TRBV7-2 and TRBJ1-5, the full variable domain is GAGVSQSPSNKVTEKGKDVELRCDPISGHTALYWYRQSLGQGLEFLIYFQGNSAPDKSGLPSDRFSAERTGGSVSTLTIQRTQQEDSAVYLCASSKNQGGEQPQHFGDGTRLSIL.

CDR3 in DNA: TGTGCCACAGGGGCTAGCGGTAACACAGATACGCAGTATTTT. It is translated as CATGASGNTDTQYF. The chain employs TRBV10-3 and TRBJ2-3, with D perhaps matching TRBD2 (7 bases). Germline-derived CDR1 and CDR2 are ENHRY and SYGVKD. CDR3 length: 14 amino acids. The ends were cut back, 10 bases at V and 2 bases at J, with 16 bases in the middle.

Here the CDR3 reads CASSSGGARTGELFF. The CDR3 DNA reads as TGTGCCAGCAGTTCTGGGGGCGCTCGAACCGGGGAGCTGTTTTTT. The chain recombines TRBV28 with TRBJ2-2; D may be TRBD1 (6 bases). V dropped 4 bases and J dropped 5 bases, with 14 bases sitting between them. CDR3 length equals 15 residues. The V gene's germline CDR1 is MDHEN and CDR2 SYDVKM.

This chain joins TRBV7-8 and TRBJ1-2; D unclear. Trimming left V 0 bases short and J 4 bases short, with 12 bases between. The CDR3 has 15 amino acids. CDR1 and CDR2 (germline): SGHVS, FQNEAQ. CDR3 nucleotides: TGTGCCAGCAGCTTAGCTCAGGCCCCACTCTATGGCTACACCTTC. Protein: CASSLAQAPLYGYTF.

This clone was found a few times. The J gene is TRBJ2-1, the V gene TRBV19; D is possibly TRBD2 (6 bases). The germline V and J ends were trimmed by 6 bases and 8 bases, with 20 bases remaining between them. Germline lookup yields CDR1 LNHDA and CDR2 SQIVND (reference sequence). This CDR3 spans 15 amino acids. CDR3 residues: CASRGGRSPSHEQFF. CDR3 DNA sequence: TGTGCCAGTAGAGGAGGGCGGAGTCCCTCGCATGAGCAGTTCTTC.

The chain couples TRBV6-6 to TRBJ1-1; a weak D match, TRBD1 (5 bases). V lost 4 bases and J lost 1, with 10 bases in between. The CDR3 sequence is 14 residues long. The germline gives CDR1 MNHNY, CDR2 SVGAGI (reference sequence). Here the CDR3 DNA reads TGTGCCAGCAGTTCCTCGCAGGGGAACACTGAAGCTTTCTTT. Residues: CASSSSQGNTEAFF.